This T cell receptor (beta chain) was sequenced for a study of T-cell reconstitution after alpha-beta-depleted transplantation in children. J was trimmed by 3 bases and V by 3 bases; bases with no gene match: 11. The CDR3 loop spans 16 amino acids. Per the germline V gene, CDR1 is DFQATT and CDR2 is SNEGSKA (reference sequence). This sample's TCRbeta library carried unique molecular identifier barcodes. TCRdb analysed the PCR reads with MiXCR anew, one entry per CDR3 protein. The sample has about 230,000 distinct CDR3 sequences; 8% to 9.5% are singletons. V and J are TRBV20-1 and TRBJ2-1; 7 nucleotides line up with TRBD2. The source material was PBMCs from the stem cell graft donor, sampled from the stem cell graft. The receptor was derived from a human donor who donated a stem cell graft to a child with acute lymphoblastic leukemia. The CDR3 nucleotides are TGCAGTGCTAGGGGGAGCGGGACGGGAAGCTACAATGAGCAGTTCTTC. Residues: CSARGSGTGSYNEQFF.